This is a list of T cell receptor beta chains from one sample in a study of regulatory T cells in long-lasting Graves disease. TCRdb redid the calling of the multiplex PCR reads with MiXCR, one entry per CDR3 protein. The sample shows around 250,000 distinct CDR3 sequences, around 20% of them seen only once. This material consisted of peripheral blood mononuclear cells (PBMCs), taken at new diagnosis, from a patient treated with antithyroid drugs. Every receptor here comes from a female donor with Graves disease. Each CDR3 is given with its conserved first and last residue.

v_call cdr3_aa
TRBV19 CASAGDRRDYYNEQFF
TRBV5-1 CASSPGSMMGGYAF
TRBV12-3/TRBV12-4 CASTDGGGPETQYF
TRBV27 CASRKTGRETQYF
TRBV4-1 CASSQGPSGDSPLHF
TRBV15 CATARDPGTRRSEQFF
TRBV20-1 CSARQDLAKNIQYF
TRBV5-1 CASSFRDRDAEQYF
TRBV2 CASGWGAGSYEQYF
TRBV27 CASSSPPAGARQFF
TRBV6-5 CASSYSPDLRYGYTF
TRBV7-9 CASSHGTSNEQYF
TRBV5-6 CASSLGTGPETQYF
TRBV10-3 CAISEKVLTTYEQYF
TRBV11-2 CASSFWSTDTQYF
TRBV9 CASSVEDTQYF
TRBV7-9 CASSYGSPYEQYF
TRBV10-3 CAISGGGGTGAFF
TRBV11-2 CASSLGRGGSNTEAFF
TRBV12-3/TRBV12-4 CASRAGTGPYSNQPQHF
TRBV6-2/TRBV6-3 CASSYRAGELFF
TRBV5-1 CASRRSIGVDEKLFF
TRBV6-2/TRBV6-3 CASSYGLTGGRQPQHF
TRBV15 CATSRESRDHAKETQYF
TRBV28 CASSLMGPRAGHTDTQYF
TRBV10-3 CAIRETANTEAFF
TRBV9 CASSAGTSGDYQETQYF
TRBV28 CASSSGQYEAFF
TRBV6-2/TRBV6-3 CASSYSTPSYGYTF
TRBV6-1 CASSLSPILRETQYF
TRBV29-1 CSVEGDGRGLSYGYTF
TRBV5-1 CASSLDGQEQPQHF
TRBV11-1 CASSERGAGANTQYF
TRBV6-1 CASSDPGQGNYEQYF
TRBV2 CASTERPGYSGAQHF
TRBV5-1 CASSFSGDQGSPLHF
TRBV15 CATSRTASVANVLTF
TRBV2 CASSWADKETQYF
TRBV20-1 CSARGDGGNYEQYF
TRBV6-1 CASSPRGLDTEAFF
TRBV15 CATSRVGELQETQYF
TRBV20-1 CSARHPREHRNTEAFF
TRBV9 CASSVGQGPFSGNTIYF
TRBV7-9 CASSSRQYEQYF
TRBV7-9 CASSPFGGRAKNIQYF
TRBV7-3 CASSETGVTEAFF
TRBV7-2 CASSLIGSGYGYTF
TRBV9 CASSTNYNEQFF
TRBV4-3 CASSQGLAGGHRNEQFF
TRBV12-3/TRBV12-4 CASRIRDRGNTIYF
TRBV11-2 CASRFGTEAFF
TRBV20-1 CSARRVEGGHYDTQYF
TRBV20-1 CSARDYGVGYNEQFF
TRBV11-2 CASSGRRAGGGNEQFF
TRBV3-1 CASSQEAYNEQFF
TRBV3-1 CASSQGAGVRFDTQYF
TRBV19 CASKTDRGSETQYF
TRBV24-1 CATSAAGPSDTQYF
TRBV9 CASSDRAWGEQYF